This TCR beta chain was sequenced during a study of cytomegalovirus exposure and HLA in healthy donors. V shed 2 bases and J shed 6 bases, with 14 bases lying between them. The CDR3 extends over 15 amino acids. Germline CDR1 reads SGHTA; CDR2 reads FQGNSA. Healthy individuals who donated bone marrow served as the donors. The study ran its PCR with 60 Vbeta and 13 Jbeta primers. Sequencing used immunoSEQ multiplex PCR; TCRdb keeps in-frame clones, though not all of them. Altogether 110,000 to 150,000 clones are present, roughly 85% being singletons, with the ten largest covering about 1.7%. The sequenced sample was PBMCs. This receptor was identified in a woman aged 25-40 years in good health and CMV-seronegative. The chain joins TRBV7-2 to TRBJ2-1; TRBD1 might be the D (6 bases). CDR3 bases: TGTGCCAGCAGCTTAAAAGGACAGATCGGCAATGAGCAGTTCTTC. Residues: CASSLKGQIGNEQFF.